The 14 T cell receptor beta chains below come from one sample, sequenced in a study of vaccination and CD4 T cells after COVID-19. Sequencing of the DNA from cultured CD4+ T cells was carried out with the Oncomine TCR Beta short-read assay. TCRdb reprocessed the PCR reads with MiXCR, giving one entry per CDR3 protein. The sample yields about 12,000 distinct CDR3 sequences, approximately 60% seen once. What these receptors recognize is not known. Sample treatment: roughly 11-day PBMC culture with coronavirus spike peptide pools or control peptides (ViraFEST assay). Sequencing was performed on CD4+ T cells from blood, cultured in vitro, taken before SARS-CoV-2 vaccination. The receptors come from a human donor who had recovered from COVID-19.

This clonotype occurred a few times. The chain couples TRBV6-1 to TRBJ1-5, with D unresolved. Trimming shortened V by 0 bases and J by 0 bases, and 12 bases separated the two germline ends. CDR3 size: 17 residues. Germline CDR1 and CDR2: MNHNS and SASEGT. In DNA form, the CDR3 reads TGTGCCAGCAGTGAAGCGCGGCAGGCAAATAGCAATCAGCCCCAGCATTTT. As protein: CASSEARQANSNQPQHF.

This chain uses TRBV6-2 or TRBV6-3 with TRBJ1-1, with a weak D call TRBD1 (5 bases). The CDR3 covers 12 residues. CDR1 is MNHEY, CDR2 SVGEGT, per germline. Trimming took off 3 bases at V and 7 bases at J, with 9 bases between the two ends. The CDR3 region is CASSYPTVEAFF. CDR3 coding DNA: TGTGCCAGCAGTTATCCGACAGTTGAAGCTTTCTTT.

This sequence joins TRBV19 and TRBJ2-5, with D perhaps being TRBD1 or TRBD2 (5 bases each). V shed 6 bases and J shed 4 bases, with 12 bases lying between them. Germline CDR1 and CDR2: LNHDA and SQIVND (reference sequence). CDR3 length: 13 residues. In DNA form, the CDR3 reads TGTGCCAGTAGCGAGGGGACGCTAGAGACCCAGTACTTC. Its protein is CASSEGTLETQYF.

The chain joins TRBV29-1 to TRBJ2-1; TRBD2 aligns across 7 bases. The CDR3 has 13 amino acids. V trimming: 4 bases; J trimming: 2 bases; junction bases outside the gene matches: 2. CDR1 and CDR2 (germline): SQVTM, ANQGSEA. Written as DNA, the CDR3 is TGCAGCGTTGGCGGGGGAGCCTACAATGAGCAGTTCTTC. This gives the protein CSVGGGAYNEQFF.

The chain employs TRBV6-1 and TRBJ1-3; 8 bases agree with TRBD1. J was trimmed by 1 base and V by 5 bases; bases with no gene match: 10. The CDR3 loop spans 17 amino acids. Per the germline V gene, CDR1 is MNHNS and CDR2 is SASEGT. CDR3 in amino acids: CASSTPQGAKSGNTIYF. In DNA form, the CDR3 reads TGTGCCAGCAGTACCCCCCAGGGGGCAAAGTCTGGAAACACCATATATTTT.

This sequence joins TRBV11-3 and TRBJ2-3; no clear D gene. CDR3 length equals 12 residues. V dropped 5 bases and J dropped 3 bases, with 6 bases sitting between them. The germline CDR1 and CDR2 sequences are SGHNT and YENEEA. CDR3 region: CASSPHTDTQYF. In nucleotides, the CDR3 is TGTGCCAGCAGCCCTCATACAGATACGCAGTATTTT.

The CDR3 protein is CASSRTGERNEQYF. Here the CDR3 DNA reads TGTGCCAGCAGCCGGACAGGGGAAAGGAACGAGCAGTACTTC. V is TRBV5-4 and J is TRBJ2-7; TRBD1 agrees at 9 bases. Germline V gives CDR1 SGHNT, CDR2 YYREEE (reference sequence). The CDR3 runs 14 residues. J was trimmed by 5 bases and V by 4 bases; bases with no gene match: 7.

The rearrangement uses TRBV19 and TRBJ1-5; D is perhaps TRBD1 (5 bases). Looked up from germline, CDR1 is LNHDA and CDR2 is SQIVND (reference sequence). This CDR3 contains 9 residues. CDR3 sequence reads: CGGTEPQHF. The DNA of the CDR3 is TGTGGAGGGACGGAGCCCCAGCATTTT.

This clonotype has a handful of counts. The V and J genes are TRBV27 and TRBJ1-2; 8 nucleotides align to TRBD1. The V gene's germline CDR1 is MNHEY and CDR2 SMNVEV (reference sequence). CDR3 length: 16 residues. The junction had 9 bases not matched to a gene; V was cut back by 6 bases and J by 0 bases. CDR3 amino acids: CASSSDRGTTNYGYTF. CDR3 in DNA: TGTGCCAGCAGCTCCGACAGGGGAACTACTAACTATGGCTACACCTTC.

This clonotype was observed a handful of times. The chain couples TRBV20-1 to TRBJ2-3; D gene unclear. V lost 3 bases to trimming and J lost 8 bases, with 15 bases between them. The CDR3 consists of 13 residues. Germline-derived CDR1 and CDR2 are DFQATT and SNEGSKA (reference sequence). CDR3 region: CSASITASGTQYF. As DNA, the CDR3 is TGCAGTGCTAGTATAACCGCCTCAGGTACGCAGTATTTT.

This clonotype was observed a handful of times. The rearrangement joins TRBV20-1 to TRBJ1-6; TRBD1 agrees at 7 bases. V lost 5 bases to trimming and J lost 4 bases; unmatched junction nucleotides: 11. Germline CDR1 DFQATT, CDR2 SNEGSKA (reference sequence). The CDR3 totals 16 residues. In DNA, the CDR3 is TGCAGTGCTCCCCCTGTAGGGACAGAGTATAATTCACCCCTCCACTTT. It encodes CSAPPVGTEYNSPLHF.

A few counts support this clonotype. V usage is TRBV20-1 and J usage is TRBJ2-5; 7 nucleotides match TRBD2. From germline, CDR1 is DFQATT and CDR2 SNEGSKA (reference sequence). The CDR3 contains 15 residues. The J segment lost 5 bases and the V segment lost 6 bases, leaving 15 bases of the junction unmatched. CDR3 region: CSAVFRGRASETQYF. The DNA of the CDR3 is TGCAGTGCAGTGTTCCGTGGGAGGGCCTCTGAGACCCAGTACTTC.

This CDR3 reads CASSRGQGAHGYTF. CDR3 coding DNA: TGTGCCAGCAGTAGGGGACAGGGGGCGCATGGCTACACCTTC. The chain joins TRBV27 to TRBJ1-2; 12 nucleotides line up with TRBD1. The CDR3 consists of 14 residues. The V segment lost 5 bases and the J segment 6 bases; nucleotides outside the gene matches: 4. Germline lookup yields CDR1 MNHEY and CDR2 SMNVEV (reference sequence).

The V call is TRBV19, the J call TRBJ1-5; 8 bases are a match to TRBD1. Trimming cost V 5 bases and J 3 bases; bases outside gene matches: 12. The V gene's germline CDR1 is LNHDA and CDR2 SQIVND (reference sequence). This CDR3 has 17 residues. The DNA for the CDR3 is TGTGCCAGTAGTCCGATCACCCAGGACAGGGCCAATCAGCCCCAGCATTTT. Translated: CASSPITQDRANQPQHF.